These 2 T cell receptor beta chains share one sample of origin, sequenced in a study of OX40 agonist ivuxolimab in advanced cancers. This table comes from immunoSEQ multiplex PCR, and its TCRdb copy is limited to in-frame clones, with some not included. This table has about 79,000 clones, roughly 94% appearing once. Sequencing was performed on CD4+ or CD8+ T cells sorted from blood, taken in a trial of the OX40 agonist ivuxolimab. The receptors originated from an adult with an advanced solid tumor such as melanoma, head and neck, liver or kidney cancer.

The chain is built from TRBV7-9 and TRBJ2-5; TRBD2 aligns across 8 bases. Germline CDR1 reads SEHNR; CDR2 reads FQNEAQ (reference sequence). The CDR3 covers 14 residues. J gave up 3 bases and V 1 base, and 1 base lay outside the gene matches. The CDR3 DNA is TGTGCCAGCAGCTTAGGAGCGGGAGAAGAGACCCAGTACTTC. It encodes CASSLGAGEETQYF. Using reference TRBV7-9 and TRBJ2-5 for the parts outside the CDR3, the full variable domain is DTGVSQNPRHKITKRGQNVTFRCDPISEHNRLYWYRQTLGQGPEFLTYFQNEAQLEKSRLLSDRFSAERPKGSFSTLEIQRTEQGDSAMYLCASSLGAGEETQYFGPGTRLLVL.

The V gene is TRBV7-9, the J gene TRBJ2-7, with D possibly TRBD1 on 7 matching bases. V lost 2 bases and J 3 bases, leaving 14 bases between the germline ends. The CDR3 runs 15 residues. Per germline, CDR1 SEHNR and CDR2 FQNEAQ (reference sequence). The CDR3: CASSLRQGGYYEQYF. CDR3 in DNA: TGTGCCAGCAGCTTACGGCAGGGGGGTTACTACGAGCAGTACTTC.